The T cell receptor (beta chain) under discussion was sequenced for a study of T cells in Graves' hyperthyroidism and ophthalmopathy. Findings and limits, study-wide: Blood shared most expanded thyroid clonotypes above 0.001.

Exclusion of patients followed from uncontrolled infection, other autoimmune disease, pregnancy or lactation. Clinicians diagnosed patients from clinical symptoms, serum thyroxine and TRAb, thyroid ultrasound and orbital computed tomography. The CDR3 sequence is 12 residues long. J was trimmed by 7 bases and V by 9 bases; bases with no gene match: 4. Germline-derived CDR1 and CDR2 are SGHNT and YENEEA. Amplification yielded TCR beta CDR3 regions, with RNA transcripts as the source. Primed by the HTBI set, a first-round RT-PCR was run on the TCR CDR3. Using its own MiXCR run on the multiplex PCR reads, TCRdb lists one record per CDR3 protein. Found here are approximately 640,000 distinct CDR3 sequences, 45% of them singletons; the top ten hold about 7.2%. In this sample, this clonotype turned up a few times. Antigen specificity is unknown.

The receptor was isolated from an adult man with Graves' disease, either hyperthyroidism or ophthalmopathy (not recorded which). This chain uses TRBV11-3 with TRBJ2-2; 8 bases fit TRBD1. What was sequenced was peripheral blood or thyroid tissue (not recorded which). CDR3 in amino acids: CARGQEVGELFF. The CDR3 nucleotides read TGTGCCAGGGGACAGGAGGTCGGGGAGCTGTTTTTT.